The TCR beta chain described here comes from a study of spatial heterogeneity in lung cancer. TCRdb re-called the 5' RACE reads through MiXCR, storing one row per CDR3 protein. This table holds 75,000 to 85,000 distinct CDR3 sequences, about 20% found once. Time point indicated: sample taken at primary tumor resection. Tumor, nontumor lung or frozen PBMC supplied whole RNA that was sequenced unsorted. This clonotype was seen a handful of times. V trimming: 5 bases; J trimming: 5 bases; junction bases outside the gene matches: 6. Germline lookup yields CDR1 DFQATT and CDR2 SNEGSKA (reference sequence). There are 14 residues in the CDR3.

This TCR was recovered from a male donor with early-stage non-small cell lung cancer. This sample comprised PBMCs, obtained at surgery. The V call is TRBV20-1, the J call TRBJ2-1, with 10 positions matching TRBD2. The chain's CDR3 is CSARPGTSDNEQFF. The CDR3 DNA reads TGCAGTGCTCGACCCGGGACTAGCGACAATGAGCAGTTCTTC.